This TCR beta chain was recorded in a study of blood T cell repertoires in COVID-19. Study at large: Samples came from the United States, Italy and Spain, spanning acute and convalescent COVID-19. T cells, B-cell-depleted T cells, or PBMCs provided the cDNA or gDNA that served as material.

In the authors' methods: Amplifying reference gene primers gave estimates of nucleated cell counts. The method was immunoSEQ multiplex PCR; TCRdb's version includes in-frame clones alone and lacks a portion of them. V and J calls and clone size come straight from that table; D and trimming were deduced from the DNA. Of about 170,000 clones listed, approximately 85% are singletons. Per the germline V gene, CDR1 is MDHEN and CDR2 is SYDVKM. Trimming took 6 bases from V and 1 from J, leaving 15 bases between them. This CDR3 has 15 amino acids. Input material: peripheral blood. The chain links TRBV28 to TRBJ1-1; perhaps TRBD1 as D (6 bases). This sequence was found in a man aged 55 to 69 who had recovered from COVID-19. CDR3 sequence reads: CASRRMGAQNTEAFF. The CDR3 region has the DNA TGTGCCAGCAGAAGAATGGGGGCCCAGAACACTGAAGCTTTCTTT.